A single sample is the source of the 27 T cell receptor beta chains below, sequenced in a study of PD-1 blockade in classical Hodgkin lymphoma. TCRdb keeps only in-frame clones here, not all; method: immunoSEQ multiplex PCR. The data show 20,000 to 25,000 clones, with under 85% seen just once and 15% to 20% held by the top ten. The time point is: cycle 4 day 1 (C4D1), after around six weeks of nivolumab. Brentuximab vedotin exposure varied among the patients, all of whom had relapsed after autologous stem cell transplantation. Source: peripheral blood mononuclear cells (PBMCs), taken before the fourth cycle of nivolumab. These receptors were obtained from a human donor with classical Hodgkin lymphoma.

The rearrangement links TRBV10-3 to TRBJ2-1, with D possibly matching TRBD1 (5 bases). Germline V gene sequence: CDR1 ENHRY, CDR2 SYGVKD. V lost 10 bases and J lost 8, with 12 bases in between. The CDR3 is 11 residues long. CDR3 in DNA: TGTGCCACCGCGAACAGGCATGAGCAGTTCTTC. Its translation: CATANRHEQFF.

This clone was observed a handful of times. The gene calls are TRBV2 and TRBJ1-1; 7 bases align to TRBD1. Germline CDR1 and CDR2: SNHLY and FYNNEI. After removal of 3 bases from V and 4 bases from J, the junction contained 5 bases not matched to a gene. The CDR3 loop spans 14 amino acids. The CDR3 sequence: CASSEGRGGTEAFF. CDR3 sequence (DNA): TGTGCCAGCAGTGAGGGCAGGGGGGGCACTGAAGCTTTCTTT.

The chain has TRBV28 and TRBJ1-5, with TRBD1 matching over 12 bases. CDR1 MDHEN and CDR2 SYDVKM come from the germline V gene. The CDR3 length is 17 residues. Trimming removed 4 bases from V and 4 bases from J; junction bases left unmatched: 8. The CDR3 sequence: CASSYGTGGRENQPQHF. The CDR3 region has the DNA TGTGCCAGCAGTTATGGGACAGGGGGCCGGGAAAATCAGCCCCAGCATTTT.

The rearrangement joins TRBV4-3 to TRBJ1-5; D is undetermined. Trimming cost V 1 base and J 7 bases, with 8 bases left between them. The CDR3 runs 13 residues. The germline CDR1 and CDR2 sequences are LGHNA and YSLEER. CDR3 coding DNA: TGCGCCAGCAGCCAAGGTCAAGGCCAGCCCCAGCATTTT. Protein product: CASSQGQGQPQHF.

The rearrangement uses TRBV18 and TRBJ1-1; a weak D match, TRBD1 (5 bases). This CDR3 is 12 amino acids long. Germline V gives CDR1 KGHSH, CDR2 LQKENI. V was pared by 8 bases and J by 2 bases, with 9 bases between. The CDR3 protein is CASGRVNTEAFF. Written as DNA, the CDR3 is TGTGCCAGCGGCAGGGTTAACACTGAAGCTTTCTTT.

This clone was seen a few times. V gene TRBV4-3 combines with J gene TRBJ2-1; no clear D. CDR1 is LGHNA, CDR2 YSLEER, per germline. The germline V and J ends were trimmed by 1 base and 2 bases, with 6 bases remaining between them. The CDR3 spans 14 residues. This CDR3 reads CASSQAPTYNEQFF. The CDR3, as DNA: TGCGCCAGCAGCCAAGCCCCGACCTACAATGAGCAGTTCTTC.

V usage is TRBV18 and J usage is TRBJ2-5; D not certain. V dropped 0 bases and J dropped 5 bases, with 13 bases sitting between them. Looked up from germline, CDR1 is KGHSH and CDR2 is LQKENI. This CDR3 comprises 15 residues. CDR3 sequence reads: CASSPPEGIGETQYF. CDR3 bases: TGTGCCAGCTCACCACCGGAAGGGATCGGGGAGACCCAGTACTTC.

The rearrangement links TRBV2 to TRBJ2-5; D unresolved. The V gene lost 6 bases and the J gene lost 5 bases, with 7 bases spanning the gap. Germline assignment: CDR1 SNHLY and CDR2 FYNNEI. The length of the CDR3 is 11 residues. The CDR3 loop is CASRGRETQYF. Here the CDR3 DNA reads TGTGCCAGCAGGGGAAGGGAGACCCAGTACTTC.

The J gene is TRBJ2-7, the V gene TRBV7-3; 7 bases are shared with TRBD1. Germline-derived CDR1 and CDR2 are SGHTA and FQGTGA. V lost 5 bases, J lost 3 bases, and 7 bases stayed unmatched. This CDR3 is 14 amino acids long. CDR3 protein: CASSRTGPSYEQYF. CDR3 DNA: TGTGCCAGCAGCCGGACAGGCCCAAGCTACGAGCAGTACTTC.

V gene TRBV6-5 combines with J gene TRBJ2-7; TRBD2 might be the D (5 bases). Germline V gene data show CDR1 as MNHEY and CDR2 as SVGAGI. The CDR3 sequence is 14 residues long. Trimming removed 1 base from V and 3 bases from J, with 10 bases in between. The chain's CDR3 is CASSYFFGLYEQYF. DNA of the CDR3: TGTGCCAGCAGTTACTTTTTTGGACTCTACGAGCAGTACTTC.

The chain links TRBV6-1 to TRBJ1-1; weak D call: TRBD1 (5 bases). The CDR3 totals 14 residues. V lost 6 bases and J lost 4, with 15 bases in between. The germline CDR1 and CDR2 sequences are MNHNS and SASEGT. CDR3 sequence: CASSRMQGGTEAFF. The CDR3 nucleotides are TGTGCCAGCAGCCGAATGCAGGGAGGCACTGAAGCTTTCTTT.

This clone was observed once. The chain recombines TRBV15 with TRBJ1-5; TRBD1 agrees at 9 bases. Trimming took 4 bases from V and 5 from J; bases not matched to a gene: 9. Per the germline V gene, CDR1 is LNHNV and CDR2 is YYDKDF (reference sequence). This CDR3 contains 16 residues. CDR3 residues: CATSKTGQGRYQPQHF. In DNA form, the CDR3 reads TGTGCCACCAGCAAAACCGGACAGGGGCGATATCAGCCCCAGCATTTT.

This clone came up a few times. The gene calls are TRBV6-5 and TRBJ2-7; tentatively, D is TRBD1 (5 bases). Looked up from germline, CDR1 is MNHEY and CDR2 is SVGAGI. The CDR3 consists of 12 residues. Trimming pared 7 bases from V and 3 bases from J, leaving 10 bases between. CDR3 in amino acids: CASKRGGYEQYF. CDR3 nucleotide sequence: TGTGCCAGCAAAAGGGGTGGCTACGAGCAGTACTTC.

This chain uses TRBV5-3 with TRBJ1-5; perhaps TRBD1 as D (6 bases). TRBV5-3 is an open reading frame whose function is uncertain. The V and J ends lost 2 bases and 2 bases respectively, with 14 bases between them. The CDR3 runs 16 residues. CDR3 residues: CARSFSVGAGNQPQHF. The DNA of the CDR3 is TGTGCCAGAAGCTTTAGCGTGGGGGCTGGCAATCAGCCCCAGCATTTT.

The rearrangement joins TRBV6-6 to TRBJ2-1; TRBD1 aligns across 11 bases. The CDR3 totals 16 residues. From germline, CDR1 is MNHNY and CDR2 SVGAGI (reference sequence). Losses at the gene ends were 5 bases for V and 3 bases for J; bases not matched to a gene: 6. The CDR3 nucleotides read TGTGCCAGCAGTGCCGGGGGGACAGGGGGCTACAATGAGCAGTTCTTC. It specifies CASSAGGTGGYNEQFF.

The chain couples TRBV7-9 to TRBJ2-3, with TRBD2 matching over 7 bases. V dropped 1 base and J dropped 3; count of bases not matched to a gene: 4. Germline CDR1 reads SEHNR; CDR2 reads FQNEAQ (reference sequence). The CDR3 has 15 residues. The CDR3 sequence is CASSLGGRATDTQYF. The CDR3 nucleotides are TGTGCCAGCAGCTTAGGTGGGAGGGCTACAGATACGCAGTATTTT.

The V and J genes are TRBV9 and TRBJ2-2; TRBD2 matches at 10 bases. With 4 bases clipped from V and 5 bases from J, the junction kept 5 bases outside the gene matches. Per germline, CDR1 SGDLS and CDR2 YYNGEE. The CDR3 sequence is 15 residues long. The DNA for the CDR3 is TGTGCCAGCAGCCTAGCGGGAGTTGGGACCGGGGAGCTGTTTTTT. Amino acid sequence: CASSLAGVGTGELFF. The whole variable domain, filled in from reference TRBV9 and TRBJ2-2, reads DSGVTQTPKHLITATGQRVTLRCSPRSGDLSVYWYQQSLDQGLQFLIQYYNGEERAKGNILERFSAQQFPDLHSELNLSSLELGDSALYFCASSLAGVGTGELFFGEGSRLTVL.

In this sample, this clone turned up a few times. This chain uses TRBV5-6 with TRBJ2-3, with TRBD1 matching over 8 bases. The CDR3 sequence is 17 residues long. Germline V gene lookup returns CDR1 SGHDT and CDR2 YYEEEE. The V segment lost 2 bases and the J segment 0 bases; nucleotides outside the gene matches: 8. The CDR3 loop reads CASSFGGRGLSTDTQYF. The CDR3, as DNA: TGTGCCAGCAGCTTTGGGGGCAGGGGGCTTAGCACAGATACGCAGTATTTT.

This clone was observed a handful of times. The chain uses TRBV4-3 and TRBJ2-2; weak D call: TRBD1 (6 bases). Trimming cost V 0 bases and J 7 bases, with 9 bases left between them. The CDR3 spans 14 residues. Germline CDR1 reads LGHNA; CDR2 reads YSLEER. The CDR3 spells CASSQDWGHGELFF. The CDR3 DNA reads TGCGCCAGCAGCCAAGACTGGGGGCACGGGGAGCTGTTTTTT.

The chain uses TRBV7-2 and TRBJ2-1, with 12 nucleotides matching TRBD2. The CDR3 spans 18 residues. Trimming cost V 4 bases and J 0 bases; bases outside gene matches: 7. Germline V lookup: CDR1 SGHTA, CDR2 FQGNSA. The CDR3 DNA sequence: TGTGCCAGCAGCTCTCCGACTAGCGGGGGCTCCTCCTACAATGAGCAGTTCTTC. It is translated as CASSSPTSGGSSYNEQFF.

The chain employs TRBV2 and TRBJ1-5; a possible D gene is TRBD1 (6 bases). Germline V CDR1 and CDR2: SNHLY, FYNNEI. Trimming removed 6 bases from V and 0 bases from J, with 12 bases in between. This CDR3 has 15 residues. CDR3 sequence (DNA): TGTGCCAGCAGATTGGACAGTTATAGCAATCAGCCCCAGCATTTT. Translation: CASRLDSYSNQPQHF.

In its sample, this clone is large. The rearrangement joins TRBV6-6 to TRBJ1-2; no reliable D call. CDR1 is MNHNY and CDR2 is SVGAGI in the germline V gene (reference sequence). Trimming left V 7 bases short and J 5 bases short, with 17 bases between. CDR3 length equals 14 residues. This CDR3 reads CASIAGSVQYGYTF. The DNA for the CDR3 is TGTGCCAGCATCGCAGGATCAGTTCAGTATGGCTACACCTTC.

This chain links TRBV30 with TRBJ2-5; perhaps TRBD2 as D (7 bases). The closer fit of TRBJ2-7 to the DNA end suggests the J call may be wrong. The V gene's germline CDR1 is GTSNPN and CDR2 SVGIG (reference sequence). The CDR3 extends over 14 amino acids. The CDR3 region is CAWQGRVTSYEQYF. In nucleotides, the CDR3 is TGTGCCTGGCAGGGGAGGGTTACCTCCTACGAGCAGTACTTC.

The chain recombines TRBV29-1 with TRBJ2-1; D might be TRBD2 (6 bases). Germline V gene sequence: CDR1 SQVTM, CDR2 ANQGSEA. The CDR3 length is 14 residues. Trimming took 8 bases from V and 8 from J, leaving 22 bases between them. The CDR3 nucleotides read TGCAGCCCTGACCCGGGGGAAATCCCCCATGAGCAGTTCTTC. It translates to CSPDPGEIPHEQFF.

This chain links TRBV20-1 with TRBJ2-7; 8 nucleotides agree with TRBD2. The CDR3 is 11 residues long. The V gene end was trimmed by 3 bases and the J gene end by 7 bases; junction bases not matched to a gene: 2. The germline V gene has CDR1 DFQATT and CDR2 SNEGSKA (reference sequence). CDR3 region: CSASGRAEQYF. CDR3 in DNA: TGCAGTGCTAGCGGGAGGGCAGAGCAGTACTTC.

By share, this clone ranks as medium-sized. V is TRBV2 and J is TRBJ1-2, with a weak D call TRBD1 (6 bases). CDR1 is SNHLY and CDR2 is FYNNEI in the germline V gene. The length of the CDR3 is 14 residues. V shed 5 bases and J shed 4 bases, with 14 bases lying between them. CDR3 DNA: TGTGCCAGCAGTCGACAGGTCGACTTCTATGGCTACACCTTC. Its translation: CASSRQVDFYGYTF.

The chain carries TRBV28 and TRBJ2-1; 12 nucleotides align to TRBD2. Unmatched junction bases numbered 12, after V lost 6 bases and J lost 15 bases. The length of the CDR3 is 14 residues. In germline, CDR1 is MDHEN, CDR2 SYDVKM. The DNA for the CDR3 is TGTGCCAGCAGGTACCCGGGACTAGCGGGTGTCCTGTTCTTC. Translated: CASRYPGLAGVLFF.